The 4 T cell receptor beta chains given below trace back to one sample, sequenced in a study of Tregs in tolerant kidney transplant recipients (dated by TCRdb to about 2019). The library was generated by the immunoSEQ multiplex PCR assay. TCRdb took over this immuneACCESS table, retaining in-frame rearrangements with V and J assigned. Such tables are incomplete; in checked studies, under half of the missing clones stem from an unresolved V gene, and the remainder is unexplained. The sample data list roughly 1,800 clones, and about two thirds of these were observed just once. The top ten clonotypes cover around 4.4% of the sample. What these receptors recognize is not known. Sequencing input: CD8+ T cells from blood cultured with allogeneic cells. The receptors originated from a human donor in good health.

The CDR3 here is CASSVPSGDVRDEQFF. In DNA form, the CDR3 reads TGTGCCAGCAGCGTCCCTTCAGGGGATGTCAGGGATGAGCAGTTCTTC. The V and J genes are TRBV9 and TRBJ2-1, with a weak D call TRBD1 (6 bases). The CDR3 runs to 16 residues. V shed 2 bases and J shed 8 bases, with 20 bases lying between them. Germline assignment: CDR1 SGDLS and CDR2 YYNGEE. Drawing the rest from reference TRBV9 and TRBJ2-1, the complete variable domain is DSGVTQTPKHLITATGQRVTLRCSPRSGDLSVYWYQQSLDQGLQFLIQYYNGEERAKGNILERFSAQQFPDLHSELNLSSLELGDSALYFCASSVPSGDVRDEQFFGPGTRLTVL.

The J gene is TRBJ1-4, the V gene TRBV27; 9 bases line up with TRBD1. The germline V gene has CDR1 MNHEY and CDR2 SMNVEV (reference sequence). The CDR3 covers 14 residues. J was trimmed by 8 bases and V by 6 bases; bases with no gene match: 7. CDR3 sequence: CASRQTGGEEKLFF. DNA of the CDR3: TGTGCCAGCAGACAAACAGGGGGCGAGGAAAAACTGTTTTTT.

The gene calls are TRBV11-2 and TRBJ2-1, with D tentatively TRBD2 (5 bases). Germline CDR1 and CDR2: SGHAT and FQNNGV. Deletions cut 3 bases from V and 6 bases from J, with 12 bases between. CDR3 length equals 14 residues. CDR3: CASSLVGGRNEQFF. The DNA of the CDR3 is TGTGCCAGCAGCTTGGTTGGAGGCCGCAATGAGCAGTTCTTC.

This clone was counted once. This chain joins TRBV19 and TRBJ2-7; TRBD2 matches at 13 bases. The CDR3 runs 15 residues. V trimming: 9 bases; J trimming: 2 bases; junction bases outside the gene matches: 7. Germline V gives CDR1 LNHDA, CDR2 SQIVND (reference sequence). CDR3 loop: CASQPGTSGTYEQYF. As DNA, the CDR3 is TGTGCCAGCCAGCCGGGGACTAGCGGGACCTACGAGCAGTACTTC. The variable domain in full, with the rest retrieved from reference TRBV19 and TRBJ2-7, is DGGITQSPKYLFRKEGQNVTLSCEQNLNHDAMYWYRQDPGQGLRLIYYSQIVNDFQKGDIAEGYSVSREKKESFPLTVTSAQKNPTAFYLCASQPGTSGTYEQYFGPGTRLTVT.